The text below deals with one TCR beta chain. The data derive from a study of blood T cell repertoires in COVID-19. Background on the study: PBMCs, B-cell-depleted T cells, or T cells provided the cDNA or gDNA that made up the material.

Original methodology: Amplifying reference gene primers gave estimates of nucleated cell counts. Using immunoSEQ multiplex PCR, the repertoire was profiled, and TCRdb retains in-frame clones only, with some absent. V, J and clone size derive from that table, while D and trimming were established from the DNA sequence. The top ten hold roughly 1.1% of the sample, which has around 380,000 clones, around 84% seen once. CDR3 length equals 12 residues. Trimming pared 3 bases from V and 4 bases from J, leaving 4 bases between. CDR1 and CDR2 from the germline V gene are SGHVS and FQNEAQ. V and J are TRBV7-8 and TRBJ1-5; D uncertain. The sequence was collected from a human donor with acute or convalescent COVID-19. The donor label of this sample is uncertain. The specimen was peripheral blood. The CDR3 loop reads CASSFRNQPQHF. The CDR3 coding sequence is TGTGCCAGCAGCTTTCGGAATCAGCCCCAGCATTTT.